Listed below are T cell receptor beta chains from one sample, sequenced in a study of blood T cell repertoires in COVID-19. The method was immunoSEQ multiplex PCR; TCRdb's version includes in-frame clones alone and lacks a portion of them. Altogether about 190,000 clones are present, about 77% being singletons, with the ten largest covering around 2.8%. The source material was peripheral blood. The receptors stem from a woman at least 80 years old with active or convalescent COVID-19. Both conserved end residues are trimmed from each CDR3.

j_call | v_call | cdr3_aa
TRBJ2-2 | TRBV2 | ASRGTGNTGELF
TRBJ1-3 | TRBV4-1 | ASSERGDDGNTIY
TRBJ2-5 | TRBV6-5 | ASSLRTVEETQY
TRBJ1-2 | TRBV4-2 | ASSQDGTGRSYT
TRBJ1-2 | TRBV5-1 | ASSPGQGAGGYT
TRBJ2-7 | TRBV28 | ASTSYRTGGVEQY
TRBJ2-3 | TRBV9 | ASSVIPPLSGGITDTQY
TRBJ2-2 | TRBV10-3 | AISESSSGGNTGELF
TRBJ2-5 | TRBV11-2 | ASSLAGRPERKTQY
TRBJ1-1 | TRBV3-1/TRBV3-2 | ASSQVYRGNTEAF
TRBJ2-7 | TRBV7-9 | ASSARTSLEQY
TRBJ1-3 | TRBV9 | ASSVGLTGNTIY
TRBJ2-1 | TRBV19 | ASSPGTDNEQF
TRBJ1-4 | TRBV30 | AWRISGSRGRMGEKLF
TRBJ2-1 | TRBV6-8 | ASSREQGTSGGAYNEQF
TRBJ2-7 | TRBV4-1 | ASSQDLTGGIYEQY
TRBJ2-3 | TRBV27 | ASSFVSTDTQY
TRBJ1-4 | TRBV4-1 | ASSRGQAYEKLF
TRBJ2-5 | TRBV4-1 | ASSQAGQSRETQY
TRBJ2-1 | TRBV19 | ASKELARGLNEQF
TRBJ1-6 | TRBV30 | ACTGGFYNSPLH
TRBJ1-5 | TRBV19 | ATWEGVYYNQPQH
TRBJ1-6 | TRBV28 | ASRRIGASYNSPLH
TRBJ2-7 | TRBV3-1/TRBV3-2 | ASSPTGGLSILEQY
TRBJ2-3 | TRBV19 | ASSIEWTGDTDTQY
TRBJ1-5 | TRBV3-1/TRBV3-2 | ASSQGRGRQPQH
TRBJ1-2 | TRBV9 | ASTHRGQGYYGYT